Each of the 30 T cell receptor beta chains below was sequenced from the same sample in a study of T cells after yellow fever vaccination. TCRdb itself ran the 5' RACE reads through MiXCR, one entry per CDR3 protein. Of about 300,000 distinct CDR3 sequences listed, around 7.3% were seen once; the top ten hold 15% to 20%. Sequenced here: PBMCs, sampled about 49 days after the first yellow fever vaccination. Receptors were obtained from a man younger than 35 who received the YFV17D yellow fever vaccine.

The chain couples TRBV6-1 to TRBJ2-7, with 7 bases that match TRBD2. Germline CDR1 and CDR2: MNHNS and SASEGT. CDR3 length: 15 amino acids. CDR3 amino acids: CASSEAGSSIYEQYV. CDR3 DNA: TGTGCAAGCAGTGAAGCGGGGAGCTCCATCTACGAGCAGTACGTC.

V gene TRBV2 combines with J gene TRBJ1-6; 10 nucleotides match TRBD1. The junction had 9 bases not matched to a gene; V was cut back by 3 bases and J by 10 bases. The CDR3 sequence is 16 residues long. Looked up from germline, CDR1 is SNHLY and CDR2 is FYNNEI. The CDR3 DNA sequence: TGTGCCAGCAGTGACACTCGACAGGGGGCAGGATCACCCCTCCACTTT. Translated: CASSDTRQGAGSPLHF.

The chain recombines TRBV7-3 with TRBJ2-5; 10 nucleotides match TRBD2. V lost 4 bases to trimming and J lost 6 bases; unmatched junction nucleotides: 14. This CDR3 is built from 17 residues. CDR1 is SGHTA, CDR2 FQGTGA, per germline. The CDR3 protein is CASSYPGLATSLQTQYF. The CDR3 coding sequence is TGTGCCAGCAGCTATCCGGGACTAGCGACTTCCTTGCAGACCCAGTACTTC.

This clonotype was counted only a few times. J is TRBJ2-5 and V is TRBV29-1; tentative D call: TRBD2 (5 bases). Trimming removed 4 bases at V and 5 bases at J, with 20 bases between. CDR1 and CDR2 (germline): SQVTM, ANQGSEA. The CDR3 has 15 residues. The CDR3 sequence is CSVGGSAAPGETQYF. The CDR3 DNA is TGCAGCGTTGGTGGCTCGGCCGCACCGGGGGAGACCCAGTACTTC.

This clonotype was found a few times. The chain recombines TRBV11-2 with TRBJ2-7; 13 bases match TRBD2. This CDR3 region has 18 residues. Germline CDR1 is SGHAT and CDR2 is FQNNGV. The V segment lost 1 base and the J segment 0 bases; nucleotides outside the gene matches: 6. The CDR3 loop is CASSLVGLAGESSYEQYF. CDR3 sequence (DNA): TGTGCCAGCAGCTTAGTCGGACTAGCGGGGGAGAGCTCCTACGAGCAGTACTTC.

This clonotype has just a few counts. The chain's CDR3 is CASSQGQGPDTQYF. The CDR3 coding sequence is TGCGCCAGCAGCCAAGGACAGGGTCCAGATACGCAGTATTTT. This sequence joins TRBV5-1 and TRBJ2-3; 8 bases agree with TRBD1. The CDR3 consists of 14 residues. From germline, CDR1 is SGHRS and CDR2 YFSETQ. With V trimmed by 4 bases and J by 4 bases, 5 bases remained unmatched.

The chain combines TRBV12-3 or TRBV12-4 with TRBJ1-1; D is unclear. V dropped 5 bases and J dropped 0 bases, with 13 bases sitting between them. The CDR3 totals 15 residues. The DNA of the CDR3 is TGTGCCAGCAGTCCCCTAGTTGGTTTGAACACTGAAGCTTTCTTT. It codes for CASSPLVGLNTEAFF.

V is TRBV10-3 and J is TRBJ2-3; possible D gene TRBD2, 6 bases. Germline CDR1 is ENHRY and CDR2 is SYGVKD. V was pared by 1 base and J by 3 bases, with 17 bases between. The CDR3 has 17 amino acids. The CDR3 sequence is CAISELNGRGPTDTQYF. CDR3 DNA sequence: TGTGCCATCAGTGAGTTGAATGGGCGGGGACCAACAGATACGCAGTATTTT.

The chain couples TRBV10-2 to TRBJ2-7, with D hard to call. The germline V and J ends were trimmed by 7 bases and 0 bases, with 4 bases remaining between them. CDR3 length: 11 residues. In germline, CDR1 is WSHSY, CDR2 SAAADI. The CDR3 loop reads CASKASYEQYF. The CDR3 DNA reads TGCGCCAGCAAGGCCTCCTACGAGCAGTACTTC.

This clonotype appeared a few times. The genes are TRBV10-3 and TRBJ2-3; 14 bases agree with TRBD2. From germline, CDR1 is ENHRY and CDR2 SYGVKD. Unmatched junction bases numbered 10, after V lost 4 bases and J lost 1 base. The CDR3 has 19 residues. For the CDR3, the DNA is TGTGCCATCAGTGGCGCGGGACTAGCGGGAGCCGAGGGCACAGATACGCAGTATTTT. It encodes CAISGAGLAGAEGTDTQYF.

The chain links TRBV12-3 or TRBV12-4 to TRBJ2-5; D is perhaps TRBD1 (5 bases). The V end lost 2 bases, the J end lost 2 bases, and 9 bases lay between the germline ends. The CDR3 is made up of 14 amino acids. The CDR3 DNA reads TGTGCCAGCAGTTTATTTTCAGGGCAAGAGACCCAGTACTTC. This translates into CASSLFSGQETQYF.

The table lists this clonotype with many counts. The V gene is TRBV7-9, the J gene TRBJ2-2; D is ambiguous. V was shortened by 2 bases and J by 1 base, with 2 bases between the two germline ends. Per germline, CDR1 SEHNR and CDR2 FQNEAQ (reference sequence). CDR3 size: 13 residues. In DNA form, the CDR3 reads TGTGCCAGCAGCTTAAAGAACACCGGGGAGCTGTTTTTT. Protein sequence: CASSLKNTGELFF. The full variable domain, its missing parts supplied by reference TRBV7-9 and TRBJ2-2, is DTGVSQNPRHKITKRGQNVTFRCDPISEHNRLYWYRQTLGQGPEFLTYFQNEAQLEKSRLLSDRFSAERPKGSFSTLEIQRTEQGDSAMYLCASSLKNTGELFFGEGSRLTVL.

The chain employs TRBV12-3 or TRBV12-4 and TRBJ2-3; 12 bases match TRBD2. Losses at the gene ends were 3 bases for V and 4 bases for J; bases not matched to a gene: 2. The CDR3 runs to 15 residues. DNA for the CDR3: TGTGCCAGCAGTTTTTCTAGCGGGGGGGCAGATACGCAGTATTTT. It codes for CASSFSSGGADTQYF.

This chain links TRBV6-5 with TRBJ2-1; 9 bases agree with TRBD2. The CDR3 is 16 amino acids. The ends lost 4 bases at V and 4 bases at J; junction bases unmatched: 8. Germline assignment: CDR1 MNHEY and CDR2 SVGAGI. The DNA of the CDR3 is TGTGCCAGCAGTTTATCGTCTAGCGGGGAGTACAATGAGCAGTTCTTC. Its protein is CASSLSSSGEYNEQFF.

This clonotype was recorded a few times. V gene TRBV7-9 combines with J gene TRBJ1-2; D is possibly TRBD1 (5 bases). CDR3 length: 15 amino acids. Germline values: CDR1 SEHNR, CDR2 FQNEAQ (reference sequence). Trimming cost V 3 bases and J 5 bases, with 16 bases left between them. The CDR3 loop is CASSFGPRAGYGYTF. In DNA form, the CDR3 reads TGTGCCAGCAGCTTCGGGCCCAGGGCCGGTTATGGCTACACCTTC.

The J gene is TRBJ1-4, the V gene TRBV12-3 or TRBV12-4; D remains ambiguous. The V end lost 8 bases, the J end lost 1 base, and 8 bases lay between the germline ends. The CDR3 consists of 13 residues. CDR3 sequence (DNA): TGTGCCAGCGGTGAAGGAACTAATGAAAAACTGTTTTTT. The encoded protein is CASGEGTNEKLFF.

The chain combines TRBV19 with TRBJ1-2; D may be TRBD1 (6 bases). The V end was cut by 5 bases, the J end by 6 bases, with 19 bases between. This CDR3 spans 15 amino acids. Per the germline V gene, CDR1 is LNHDA and CDR2 is SQIVND (reference sequence). The CDR3 loop reads CASSPSGTLENGYTF. The DNA for the CDR3 is TGTGCCAGTAGTCCTTCGGGGACACTAGAAAATGGCTACACCTTC.

This clonotype was seen at least ten times. The V gene is TRBV3-1, the J gene TRBJ2-1; D might be TRBD1 or TRBD2, each matching 5 bases. The CDR3 consists of 14 residues. Per germline, CDR1 LGHDT and CDR2 YNNKEL (reference sequence). V was clipped by 5 bases and J by 4 bases, with 12 bases between them. CDR3 sequence: CASSGRGLYNEQFF. CDR3 coding DNA: TGTGCCAGCAGCGGCCGGGGCCTATACAATGAGCAGTTCTTC.

This clonotype came up many times. This sequence joins TRBV24-1 and TRBJ2-1; 7 bases agree with TRBD2. The CDR3 has 14 amino acids. CDR1 is KGHDR, CDR2 SFDVKD, per germline. Trimming took 6 bases from V and 1 from J; bases not matched to a gene: 2. CDR3 amino acids: CATSHGGSYNEQFF. CDR3 sequence (DNA): TGTGCCACCAGTCACGGGGGGTCCTACAATGAGCAGTTCTTC.

There are a few counts of this clonotype. The J gene is TRBJ1-5, the V gene TRBV12-3 or TRBV12-4, with 9 bases aligning to TRBD1. Trimming removed 5 bases from V and 2 bases from J; junction bases left unmatched: 4. The length of the CDR3 is 15 residues. The DNA for the CDR3 is TGTGCCAGCAGTCGGGGACAGGGCCGCAATCAGCCCCAGCATTTT. Translated, it gives CASSRGQGRNQPQHF.

There are a few counts of this clonotype. The CDR3 DNA sequence: TGTGCCATCAGTGAGTCGGGACAGGCTACCTACGAGCAGTACGTC. This encodes CAISESGQATYEQYV. The chain uses TRBV10-3 and TRBJ2-7; 8 bases are shared with TRBD1. The CDR3 contains 15 residues. V lost 0 bases and J lost 2; bases outside the gene matches: 3. Germline CDR1 is ENHRY and CDR2 is SYGVKD.

This chain connects TRBV6-5 to TRBJ1-1; D uncertain. Germline CDR1 MNHEY, CDR2 SVGAGI. The CDR3 runs 15 residues. V dropped 0 bases and J dropped 2 bases, with 10 bases sitting between them. The CDR3 spells CASSYSRGVNTEAFF. CDR3 nucleotides: TGTGCCAGCAGTTACTCCCGAGGAGTAAACACTGAAGCTTTCTTT.

There are a few counts of this clonotype. The CDR3 loop reads CASSQIPTNTGELFF. The CDR3 coding sequence is TGCGCCAGCAGCCAAATTCCAACGAACACCGGGGAGCTGTTTTTT. This chain links TRBV4-1 with TRBJ2-2; D remains unclear. V was shortened by 2 bases and J by 0 bases, with 7 bases between the two germline ends. The CDR3 length is 15 residues. Germline V gene sequence: CDR1 MGHRA, CDR2 YSYEKL.

The sample holds a few counts of this clonotype. The CDR3 coding sequence is TGCGCCAGCAGCCGAGACAGGGGACCGATTAGCTCCTATAATTCACCCCTCCACTTT. Translation gives CASSRDRGPISSYNSPLHF. The V and J genes are TRBV4-3 and TRBJ1-6; 8 nucleotides line up with TRBD1. The CDR3 extends over 19 amino acids. Germline V gives CDR1 LGHNA, CDR2 YSLEER. V was clipped by 4 bases and J by 0 bases; unmatched bases: 11.

This clonotype was counted only a few times. This chain links TRBV12-3 or TRBV12-4 with TRBJ1-3; no clear D. Trimming pared 0 bases from V and 1 base from J, leaving 4 bases between. This CDR3 has 14 amino acids. CDR3 in DNA: TGTGCCAGCAGTTTAGCATTTTCTGGAAACACCATATATTTT. Its protein product is CASSLAFSGNTIYF.

This clonotype showed up just a few times. DNA for the CDR3: TGTGCCAGCAGCCCGTCACGGGGGGAACAGCCCCAGCATTTT. The encoded protein is CASSPSRGEQPQHF. V gene TRBV7-8 combines with J gene TRBJ1-5, with a weak D call TRBD1 (5 bases). From germline, CDR1 is SGHVS and CDR2 FQNEAQ. Trimming stripped 5 bases from V and 7 bases from J, with 15 bases between. CDR3 length equals 14 residues.

This clonotype was seen more than once but under ten times. The chain couples TRBV7-6 to TRBJ1-6; D ambiguous. This CDR3 comprises 16 residues. Germline V gene data show CDR1 as SGHVS and CDR2 as FNYEAQ. V gave up 5 bases and J gave up 3 bases, with 14 bases separating them. As DNA, the CDR3 is TGTGCCAGCAGCAAGGGTCTCCGGGGCTATAATTCACCCCTCCACTTT. This translates into CASSKGLRGYNSPLHF. The full variable domain, with the rest looked up from reference TRBV7-6 and TRBJ1-6, is GAGVSQSPRYKVTKRGQDVALRCDPISGHVSLYWYRQALGQGPEFLTYFNYEAQQDKSGLPNDRFSAERPEGSISTLTIQRTEQRDSAMYRCASSKGLRGYNSPLHFGNGTRLTVT.

The chain has TRBV5-4 and TRBJ2-4; 9 nucleotides agree with TRBD1. CDR1 is SGHNT and CDR2 is YYREEE in the germline V gene (reference sequence). V lost 0 bases and J lost 6; bases outside the gene matches: 7. The CDR3 runs to 16 residues. The CDR3 loop reads CASSLGGTGSGNIQYF. The CDR3 bases are TGTGCCAGCAGCTTGGGCGGGACAGGGAGTGGAAACATTCAGTACTTC.

The chain couples TRBV19 to TRBJ2-7; D possibly corresponds to TRBD1 (5 bases). CDR3 size: 13 residues. Germline V gene sequence: CDR1 LNHDA, CDR2 SQIVND (reference sequence). Trimming shortened V by 4 bases and J by 4 bases, and 11 bases separated the two germline ends. The CDR3, as DNA: TGTGCCAGTAGTACAGACAGAGCGTACGAGCAGTACGTC. Encoded protein: CASSTDRAYEQYV.

This clonotype occurred many times. The chain couples TRBV7-2 to TRBJ2-1; TRBD1 aligns across 9 bases. Looked up from germline, CDR1 is SGHTA and CDR2 is FQGNSA. The CDR3 totals 13 residues. The ends lost 1 base at V and 13 bases at J; junction bases unmatched: 5. The CDR3 nucleotides are TGTGCCAGCAGCTTAGGGACAGGGGATCTCCAGTTCTTC. Amino acids: CASSLGTGDLQFF.